This TCR beta chain was captured by sequencing in a study of T cell repertoires in ileal Crohn's disease. Looking at the study overall: Patients had a median approximately 7.8-year disease duration, and roughly 40% were active smokers. Surgery for a complication: stricturing in about 61%, penetrating in approximately 39%. Study-wide points: Compared with CD4 T cells, sorted CD8 cells carried more expanded clones. Active smokers at surgery had more clonal expansions than non-smokers.

To note about this clone: Antigen specificity is unknown.

This CDR3 has 15 amino acids. V was clipped by 5 bases and J by 5 bases, with 13 bases between them. Germline CDR1 is SGHVS and CDR2 is FNYEAQ. The data were produced by immunoSEQ multiplex PCR, yet TCRdb's version contains in-frame clones alone and is incomplete. The data show roughly 15,000 clones, with approximately 82% seen just once and 10% held by the top ten. The clonotype was recovered from an adult with Crohn's disease. Sequencing used ileal tissue. The chain uses TRBV7-6 and TRBJ1-6; D is possibly TRBD1 (6 bases). As DNA, the CDR3 is TGTGCCAGCAGCCAAAACAGGGCTAATAATTCACCCCTCCACTTT. It codes for CASSQNRANNSPLHF.